This TCR beta chain was sequenced during a study of molecular identifiers for immune sequencing clone quantification. Between the trimmed V and J ends, which lost 2 bases and 4 bases, there was a span of 13 bases. Germline V gives CDR1 SGHAT, CDR2 FQNNGV. The CDR3 has 15 residues. Each CDR3 protein is one row after TCRdb ran MiXCR on the PCR reads. The table lists around 460,000 distinct CDR3 sequences, around 23% of them singletons, with 0.7% to 0.9% in the top ten. This clonotype was obtained from a human donor in good health. Some libraries in this study had Jurkat cell RNA spiked in. The gene calls are TRBV11-2 and TRBJ2-3; D possibly uses TRBD1 or TRBD2 (5 bases each). The sample consisted of naive CD8+ T cells from blood, with Jurkat cell RNA spiked in. Subset described: FACS-sorted CD8+CD4-CCR7+CD45RA+ naive T cells. The CDR3 spells CASSLWGEGADTQYF. The DNA of the CDR3 is TGTGCCAGCAGCTTATGGGGCGAGGGCGCAGATACGCAGTATTTT.